Listed below are T cell receptor beta chains from one sample, sequenced in a study of T-cell memory formation after mild COVID-19. TCRdb itself ran the 5' RACE reads through MiXCR, one entry per CDR3 protein. The sample holds 300,000 to 400,000 distinct CDR3 sequences, roughly 15% seen once. Sequencing input: PBMCs or a T cell subset sorted from them (not recorded which). The receptors shown here come from a man between 18 and 35 years old who had mild COVID-19 (a few samples of this study predate the infection). Cell type and time point are not known. Both conserved end residues are part of each CDR3. Fields, in order: J gene, D gene, CDR3 length, V gene, CDR3 protein. The D gene is left open where the match is weak.

TRBJ1-4 - 12 TRBV20-1 CSARQVDEKLFF
TRBJ2-7 TRBD1 14 TRBV7-2 CASTPQTGIYEQYF
TRBJ1-1 - 15 TRBV2 CASSQRLRRNTEAFF
TRBJ1-2 - 15 TRBV9 CASSVGGRASYGYTF
TRBJ1-1 TRBD1 19 TRBV7-3 CASSLGSPRGRMANTEAFF
TRBJ2-5 TRBD1 12 TRBV28 CASRTGQETQYF
TRBJ2-4 - 17 TRBV4-1 CASSLFTREKAKNIQYF
TRBJ2-3 TRBD1 15 TRBV20-1 CSASNPGQGGDTQYF
TRBJ1-1 TRBD1 15 TRBV2 CASREGQGVIAEAFF
TRBJ2-7 TRBD1 16 TRBV7-2 CASSLAGQGAFYEQYF
TRBJ2-5 - 17 TRBV5-1 CASSLRLVWDGKETQYF
TRBJ2-6 - 13 TRBV2 CASSEARANVLTF
TRBJ2-2 - 14 TRBV7-2 CASSSGPATGELFF
TRBJ1-4 - 15 TRBV5-1 CASSLMSRPNEKLFF
TRBJ2-5 TRBD1 15 TRBV10-3 CAIQQGQAGLETQYF
TRBJ1-1 - 14 TRBV18 CASSPSGAASEAFF
TRBJ2-1 TRBD2 15 TRBV20-1 CSARDVRLAGDEQFF
TRBJ2-1 - 13 TRBV9 CASSVGDYNEQFF
TRBJ2-7 TRBD2 16 TRBV14 CASSHGSGGRYYEQYF
TRBJ2-1 TRBD2 13 TRBV20-1 CSARRDAGGEQFF
TRBJ1-1 - 12 TRBV20-1 CSARRRNTEAFF
TRBJ1-1 - 12 TRBV28 CASSLQGIKAFF
TRBJ2-7 - 15 TRBV6-5 CASSLGTTPSYEQYF
TRBJ2-7 TRBD2 13 TRBV20-1 CSALAGGTYEQYF
TRBJ1-5 - 15 TRBV2 CASIPGEGSGQPQHF
TRBJ2-3 - 15 TRBV20-1 CSARDPAGAPDTQYF
TRBJ1-1 - 12 TRBV6-5 CASRNGATEAFF
TRBJ2-5 TRBD1 14 TRBV14 CASSRTGSWETQYF
TRBJ2-1 - 12 TRBV5-4 CASSLQRDEQFF
TRBJ2-2 - 13 TRBV6-1 CANSMHPAGELFF
TRBJ1-1 - 13 TRBV4-3 CASSQQSNTEAFF
TRBJ2-5 - 13 TRBV4-1 CASSSTWSETQYF
TRBJ1-1 - 14 TRBV20-1 CSARHIRANTEAFF
TRBJ1-2 - 13 TRBV12-3/TRBV12-4 CASSLGQAYGYTF
TRBJ2-3 - 14 TRBV6-2/TRBV6-3 CASDGGQITDTQYF
TRBJ2-2 - 14 TRBV3-1 CAASDRLNTGELFF
TRBJ1-1 - 14 TRBV7-2 CASTQPGLYTEAFF
TRBJ2-7 - 12 TRBV20-1 CSARSGLHEQYF
TRBJ2-5 - 15 TRBV6-5 CASRQLRTPWETQYF
TRBJ2-1 TRBD1 15 TRBV5-4 CASSLGDRGTREQFF
TRBJ1-1 TRBD1 14 TRBV11-2 CASSLGQGWAEAFF
TRBJ1-5 TRBD1 14 TRBV12-3/TRBV12-4 CASSRTGSGQPQHF